This T cell receptor beta chain was observed in a study of glioma-infiltrating T cells. With regard to this clonotype: Since a much larger clone is just one base distant, this may be a read error.

TCR alpha and beta CDR3 regions were amplified from RNA using iRepertoire nested multiplex PCR. TCRdb recomputed calls from the multiplex PCR reads with MiXCR, one row per CDR3 protein. The table lists 10,000 to 15,000 distinct CDR3 sequences, about 25% of them singletons, with 40% to 50% in the top ten. Trimming took 2 bases from V and 5 from J; bases not matched to a gene: 5. CDR3 length: 14 amino acids. Germline V lookup: CDR1 DFQATT, CDR2 SNEGSKA (reference sequence). The origin of this receptor is a human donor with low-grade glioma or glioblastoma, undergoing nonglioma brain surgery, or in good health (not recorded which). The source material was glioma tissue, nonneoplastic brain tissue, or PBMCs (not recorded which). V is TRBV20-1 and J is TRBJ2-7; 11 nucleotides align to TRBD1. The CDR3 spells CSARMGQGVHEQYF. The CDR3, as DNA: TGCAGTGCTAGAATGGGACAGGGGGTCCACGAGCAGTACTTC.